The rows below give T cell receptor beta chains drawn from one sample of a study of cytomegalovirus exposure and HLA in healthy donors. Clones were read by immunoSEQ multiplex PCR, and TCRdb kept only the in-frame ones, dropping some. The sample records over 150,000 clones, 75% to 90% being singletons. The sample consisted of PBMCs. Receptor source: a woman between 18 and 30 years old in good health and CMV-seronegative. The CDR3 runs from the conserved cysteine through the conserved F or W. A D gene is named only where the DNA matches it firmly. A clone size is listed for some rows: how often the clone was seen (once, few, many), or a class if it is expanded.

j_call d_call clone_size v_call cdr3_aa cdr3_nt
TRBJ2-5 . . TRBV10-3 CAISARQGRETQYF TGTGCCATCAGTGCGCGGCAGGGCAGAGAGACCCAGTACTTC
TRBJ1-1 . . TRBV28 CASSLADRYKTEAFF TGTGCCAGCAGTTTGGCAGACAGGTATAAGACTGAAGCTTTCTTT
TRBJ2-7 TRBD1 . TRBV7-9 CASSFGQGIRPNSYEQYF TGTGCCAGCAGCTTTGGACAGGGGATCAGACCTAACTCCTACGAGCAGTACTTC
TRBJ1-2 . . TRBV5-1 CASSLEGQGRGYTF TGCGCCAGCAGCTTGGAGGGGCAGGGTCGAGGCTACACCTTC
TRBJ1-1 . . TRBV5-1 CASSLSGGAFFPMNTEAFF TGCGCCAGCAGCTTGTCGGGGGGCGCTTTTTTTCCCATGAACACTGAAGCTTTCTTT
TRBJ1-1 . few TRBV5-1 CASSWGPGNTEAFF TGCGCCAGCAGCTGGGGGCCCGGGAACACTGAAGCTTTCTTT
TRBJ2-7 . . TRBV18 CASSRQQVKETPYEQYF TGTGCCAGCTCACGTCAACAGGTGAAAGAGACCCCCTACGAGCAGTACTTC
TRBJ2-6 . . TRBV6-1 CASSEPGLGANVLTF TGTGCCAGCAGTGAACCGGGACTCGGGGCCAACGTCCTGACTTTC
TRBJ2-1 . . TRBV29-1 CSVATQGRSYNEQFF TGCAGCGTCGCCACCCAGGGGCGATCCTACAATGAGCAGTTCTTC
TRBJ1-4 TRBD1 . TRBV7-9 CASSFLTGPNEKLFF TGTGCCAGCAGCTTTTTGACAGGGCCGAATGAAAAACTGTTTTTT
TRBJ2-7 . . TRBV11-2 CASSSSLVEQYF TGTGCCAGCAGCTCCAGTCTGGTCGAGCAGTACTTC
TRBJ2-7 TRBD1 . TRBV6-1 CASSAWTGLAYEQYF TGTGCCAGCAGTGCCTGGACAGGGCTAGCCTACGAGCAGTACTTC
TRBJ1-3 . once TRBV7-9 CASSLGQSSGNTIYF TGTGCCAGCAGCTTAGGACAGAGCTCTGGAAACACCATATATTTT
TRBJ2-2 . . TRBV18 CASSPGENTGELFF TGTGCCAGCTCACCCGGGGAGAACACCGGGGAGCTGTTTTTT
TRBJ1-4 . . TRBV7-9 CASSGQRRRTNEKLFF TGTGCCAGCAGCGGACAGAGACGGCGAACTAATGAAAAACTGTTTTTT
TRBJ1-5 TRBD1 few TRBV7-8 CASSLVWDRVNGQPQHF TGTGCCAGCAGCTTAGTTTGGGACAGGGTAAACGGACAGCCCCAGCATTTT
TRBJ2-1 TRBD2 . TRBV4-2 CASSQDPSGGGWQFF TGTGCCAGCAGCCAAGACCCCAGCGGGGGGGGATGGCAGTTCTTC
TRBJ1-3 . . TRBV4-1 CASSPGLLGNTIYF TGCGCCAGCAGCCCCGGACTCCTGGGAAACACCATATATTTT